These T cell receptor beta chains were read from a single sample in a study of CD8 T cells in Susac syndrome. A single record per CDR3 protein comes from TCRdb applying MiXCR to the immunoSEQ multiplex PCR reads. Among 100,000 to 150,000 distinct CDR3 sequences listed, 80% to 95% were seen once. Sequencing was carried out using CD8+ T cells from PBMCs. The receptors here all came from a human donor with multiple sclerosis. Both conserved end residues are part of each CDR3. D genes are given only for firm matches. Size is stated for part of the rows, as once, few or many counts, or as a class when the clone is expanded.

D: .; V: TRBV6-5; size: .; J: TRBJ2-1; CDR3: CASSPYREMDNEQFF; DNA: TGTGCCAGCAGCCCCTACAGGGAGATGGACAATGAGCAGTTCTTC
D: .; V: TRBV3-1; size: .; J: TRBJ2-5; CDR3: CASSQGDFRQETQYF; DNA: TGTGCCAGCAGCCAAGGGGACTTCCGTCAAGAGACCCAGTACTTC
D: .; V: TRBV7-9; size: .; J: TRBJ2-7; CDR3: CASSPGGAEQYF; DNA: TGTGCCAGCAGCCCGGGGGGCGCCGAGCAGTACTTC
D: TRBD1; V: TRBV7-9; size: .; J: TRBJ2-7; CDR3: CASSAPTGEGSEQYF; DNA: TGTGCCAGCAGCGCACCGACAGGGGAAGGCAGCGAGCAGTACTTC
D: .; V: TRBV9; size: .; J: TRBJ2-1; CDR3: CASSSRDNSYNEQFF; DNA: TGTGCCAGCAGCAGCCGGGACAACTCCTACAATGAGCAGTTCTTC
D: .; V: TRBV27; size: .; J: TRBJ2-3; CDR3: CASSPLGDTQYF; DNA: TGTGCCAGCAGCCCCCTCGGGGATACGCAGTATTTT
D: TRBD2; V: TRBV10-3; size: .; J: TRBJ2-1; CDR3: CAIRGTSGRSEQFF; DNA: TGTGCCATCAGAGGGACTAGCGGGAGAAGTGAGCAGTTCTTC
D: .; V: TRBV7-9; size: .; J: TRBJ2-5; CDR3: CASSLGGLPVEAQYF; DNA: TGTGCCAGCAGCTTAGGGGGATTACCGGTGGAGGCGCAGTACTTC
D: .; V: TRBV5-1; size: .; J: TRBJ2-5; CDR3: CASSVDGLGETQYF; DNA: TGCGCCAGCAGCGTGGACGGTCTTGGAGAGACCCAGTACTTC
D: .; V: TRBV29-1; size: .; J: TRBJ1-2; CDR3: CSVDNGYGYTF; DNA: TGCAGCGTTGACAACGGCTATGGCTACACCTTC
D: .; V: TRBV12-3/TRBV12-4; size: .; J: TRBJ2-1; CDR3: CASSLALRADEQFF; DNA: TGTGCCAGCAGTTTAGCGCTCAGGGCCGATGAGCAGTTCTTC
D: TRBD2; V: TRBV24-1; size: .; J: TRBJ2-2; CDR3: CATSPGGTKLFF; DNA: TGTGCCACCAGTCCGGGGGGAACGAAGCTGTTTTTT
D: TRBD2; V: TRBV7-6; size: .; J: TRBJ2-3; CDR3: CASSGTSGGPDTQYF; DNA: TGTGCCAGCAGCGGGACTAGCGGGGGTCCAGATACGCAGTATTTT
D: .; V: TRBV3-1; size: .; J: TRBJ1-5; CDR3: CASSQDPGNQPQHF; DNA: TGTGCCAGCAGCCAAGATCCCGGCAATCAGCCCCAGCATTTT
D: TRBD2; V: TRBV9; size: .; J: TRBJ2-2; CDR3: CASSVAFPSGRRTGELFF; DNA: TGTGCCAGCAGCGTAGCTTTCCCTAGCGGGAGGCGCACCGGGGAGCTGTTTTTT
D: .; V: TRBV5-1; size: .; J: TRBJ2-7; CDR3: CASSRVARRSSYEQYF; DNA: TGCGCCAGCAGCCGGGTCGCACGCAGAAGCTCCTACGAGCAGTACTTC
D: .; V: TRBV4-2; size: .; J: TRBJ2-7; CDR3: CASSQDPPGLVGYEQYF; DNA: TGTGCCAGCAGCCAAGATCCTCCAGGGCTGGTCGGATACGAGCAGTACTTC
D: .; V: TRBV20-1; size: .; J: TRBJ1-2; CDR3: CSAVETDRGYGYTF; DNA: TGCAGTGCGGTAGAGACAGACCGAGGCTATGGCTACACCTTC
D: TRBD1; V: TRBV11-3; size: once; J: TRBJ2-1; CDR3: CASSLDRVRHNEQFF; DNA: TGTGCCAGCAGCTTGGACAGGGTAAGGCACAATGAGCAGTTCTTC
D: .; V: TRBV12-3/TRBV12-4; size: .; J: TRBJ1-3; CDR3: CASSLGSPHIRNTIYF; DNA: TGTGCCAGCAGTTTAGGTTCTCCCCACATTAGAAACACCATATATTTT
D: .; V: TRBV29-1; size: .; J: TRBJ1-2; CDR3: CSVEDLRGLGYGYTF; DNA: TGCAGCGTTGAAGATCTTAGGGGTCTTGGCTATGGCTACACCTTC
D: TRBD2; V: TRBV4-1; size: .; J: TRBJ2-1; CDR3: CASSQIAGAGYNEQFF; DNA: TGCGCCAGCAGCCAAATAGCGGGAGCTGGCTACAATGAGCAGTTCTTC
D: .; V: TRBV6-1; size: .; J: TRBJ2-1; CDR3: CASSPQRARPDNEQFF; DNA: TGTGCCAGCAGTCCCCAGAGGGCCAGGCCCGACAATGAGCAGTTCTTC
D: .; V: TRBV4-1; size: .; J: TRBJ1-1; CDR3: CASSRRGTEAFF; DNA: TGCGCCAGCAGCCGAAGGGGGACTGAAGCTTTCTTT
D: TRBD1; V: TRBV9; size: .; J: TRBJ2-2; CDR3: CASSGGTGGFPSTNTGELFF; DNA: TGTGCCAGCAGCGGGGGGACAGGGGGCTTCCCATCTACGAACACCGGGGAGCTGTTTTTT
D: TRBD2; V: TRBV4-1; size: .; J: TRBJ2-1; CDR3: CASSHLGLAGGGYEQFF; DNA: TGCGCCAGCAGCCACCTCGGGCTAGCGGGAGGGGGATATGAGCAGTTCTTC
D: TRBD1; V: TRBV24-1; size: few; J: TRBJ2-7; CDR3: CATSESGTASYEQYF; DNA: TGTGCCACCAGTGAGTCCGGGACAGCCTCCTACGAGCAGTACTTC
D: .; V: TRBV6-1; size: .; J: TRBJ2-2; CDR3: CASTPNLDTGGLFF; DNA: TGTGCCAGCACCCCGAACCTGGACACCGGGGGGCTGTTTTTT
D: .; V: TRBV7-9; size: .; J: TRBJ1-1; CDR3: CASSFRPELNTEAFF; DNA: TGTGCCAGCAGCTTCCGCCCAGAGTTGAACACTGAAGCTTTCTTT
D: .; V: TRBV30; size: .; J: TRBJ1-3; CDR3: CAWSSGRSGNTIYF; DNA: TGTGCCTGGAGTTCAGGGAGATCTGGAAACACCATATATTTT
D: TRBD2; V: TRBV12-3/TRBV12-4; size: .; J: TRBJ2-3; CDR3: CASNLLAVTDTQYF; DNA: TGTGCCAGCAACCTCCTAGCGGTAACAGATACGCAGTATTTT
D: .; V: TRBV21-1; size: .; J: TRBJ2-3; CDR3: CASRATQGAEQDTQYF; DNA: TGTGCCAGCAGGGCGACACAGGGGGCGGAACAAGATACGCAGTATTTT
D: .; V: TRBV5-1; size: .; J: TRBJ2-3; CDR3: CASSLRGSADTQYF; DNA: TGCGCCAGCAGCTTAAGAGGGAGCGCAGATACGCAGTATTTT
D: TRBD2; V: TRBV2; size: .; J: TRBJ2-2; CDR3: CASSIVLAGANTGELFF; DNA: TGTGCCAGCAGCATAGTACTAGCGGGAGCGAACACCGGGGAGCTGTTTTTT
D: TRBD2; V: TRBV5-4; size: .; J: TRBJ2-2; CDR3: CASSLRTSGYTGELFF; DNA: TGTGCCAGCAGCTTGAGGACTAGCGGGTACACCGGGGAGCTGTTTTTT
D: TRBD1; V: TRBV28; size: .; J: TRBJ1-3; CDR3: CASSSGQGYGAIYF; DNA: TGTGCCAGCAGTTCGGGACAGGGGTACGGCGCCATATATTTT
D: .; V: TRBV13; size: few; J: TRBJ2-5; CDR3: CASSLRRNQETQYF; DNA: TGTGCCAGCAGCTTACGGCGGAACCAAGAGACCCAGTACTTC
D: .; V: TRBV12-3/TRBV12-4; size: .; J: TRBJ1-1; CDR3: CASSPTRNTEAFF; DNA: TGTGCCAGCAGTCCGACAAGAAACACTGAAGCTTTCTTT
D: .; V: TRBV6-4; size: .; J: TRBJ2-3; CDR3: CASSPPCGGPHHTDTQYF; DNA: TGTGCCAGCAGTCCCCCGTGTGGAGGACCCCACCACACAGATACGCAGTATTTT
D: TRBD1; V: TRBV7-9; size: .; J: TRBJ1-2; CDR3: CATRPGGDGYTF; DNA: TGTGCCACCAGGCCAGGGGGCGACGGCTACACCTTC
D: .; V: TRBV5-1; size: .; J: TRBJ2-1; CDR3: CASSPWDSLNEQFF; DNA: TGCGCCAGCAGCCCCTGGGATAGTCTGAATGAGCAGTTCTTC
D: TRBD1; V: TRBV27; size: many; J: TRBJ2-7; CDR3: CASSLGTGSYEQYF; DNA: TGTGCCAGCAGTTTAGGGACAGGTTCCTACGAGCAGTACTTC
D: .; V: TRBV9; size: .; J: TRBJ1-1; CDR3: CASSVAVYNEAFF; DNA: TGTGCCAGCAGCGTAGCGGTCTACAATGAAGCTTTCTTT
D: .; V: TRBV14; size: .; J: TRBJ2-7; CDR3: CASSQAWDGPYEQYF; DNA: TGTGCCAGCAGCCAAGCCTGGGACGGGCCCTACGAGCAGTACTTC
D: TRBD1; V: TRBV7-2; size: .; J: TRBJ1-6; CDR3: CASSLGMITRTGSNSPLHF; DNA: TGTGCCAGCAGCTTAGGGATGATCACAAGGACAGGGAGTAATTCACCCCTCCACTTT
D: .; V: TRBV7-9; size: .; J: TRBJ1-2; CDR3: CASSLGTDGYTF; DNA: TGTGCCAGCAGCTTAGGAACAGATGGCTACACCTTC
D: TRBD2; V: TRBV6-2/TRBV6-3; size: once; J: TRBJ2-4; CDR3: CASSFQRGGLYIQYF; DNA: TGTGCCAGCAGTTTCCAGCGGGGGGGCCTATACATTCAGTACTTC
D: .; V: TRBV14; size: few; J: TRBJ1-1; CDR3: CASSPSSGTEAFF; DNA: TGTGCCAGCAGCCCCTCCTCCGGCACTGAAGCTTTCTTT
D: .; V: TRBV19; size: .; J: TRBJ2-1; CDR3: CASSIDPQFEVYNEQFF; DNA: TGTGCCAGTAGTATAGATCCACAGTTTGAGGTCTACAATGAGCAGTTCTTC
D: TRBD2; V: TRBV23-1; size: .; J: TRBJ2-3; CDR3: CASKTSGGAPDTQYF; DNA: TGCGCCAGCAAAACCAGCGGGGGTGCGCCAGATACGCAGTATTTT
D: TRBD1; V: TRBV28; size: .; J: TRBJ2-5; CDR3: CASSFGSVGQTQETQYF; DNA: TGTGCCAGCAGTTTCGGCTCAGTGGGACAGACCCAAGAGACCCAGTACTTC
D: .; V: TRBV27; size: once; J: TRBJ1-1; CDR3: CASSPGRGTREAFF; DNA: TGTGCCAGCAGTCCGGGGCGGGGCACCCGGGAGGCTTTCTTT
D: TRBD1; V: TRBV24-1; size: once; J: TRBJ1-5; CDR3: CATSEAGTGDQPQHF; DNA: TGTGCCACCAGTGAGGCCGGGACAGGGGACCAGCCCCAGCATTTT
D: .; V: TRBV4-2; size: .; J: TRBJ1-5; CDR3: CASSQDRGQPQHF; DNA: TGTGCCAGCAGCCAAGATCGTGGGCAGCCCCAGCATTTT
D: .; V: TRBV21-1; size: .; J: TRBJ1-1; CDR3: CASSKAHSTEAFF; DNA: TGTGCCAGCAGCAAAGCCCATAGCACTGAAGCTTTCTTT
D: TRBD2; V: TRBV14; size: once; J: TRBJ2-4; CDR3: CASSQDLYGEGAKNIQYF; DNA: TGTGCCAGCAGCCAAGATCTATATGGGGAGGGGGCCAAAAACATTCAGTACTTC
D: .; V: TRBV27; size: .; J: TRBJ1-1; CDR3: CASSAFGGANTEAFF; DNA: TGTGCCAGCAGCGCTTTCGGGGGCGCGAACACTGAAGCTTTCTTT
D: TRBD2; V: TRBV24-1; size: .; J: TRBJ2-1; CDR3: CATSDQTSGGRGVFF; DNA: TGTGCCACCAGTGATCAGACTAGCGGGGGCCGCGGGGTGTTCTTC